A selection of T cell receptor beta chains follows, all from one sample in a study of cytomegalovirus exposure and HLA in healthy donors. Assay: immunoSEQ multiplex PCR; the TCRdb copy retains only in-frame clones and omits some. Found here are approximately 150,000 clones, about 89% of them singletons; the top ten hold 3% to 3.5%. Sequences were obtained from PBMCs. The receptor source for this set is a woman between 18 and 29 years old in good health and CMV-seropositive. Each CDR3 is given with its conserved first and last residue. D genes are given only for firm matches. Size tells how often a clone was seen (once, few, many) or the class of an expanded clone, and some rows leave it out.

clone size,V gene,J gene,D gene,CDR3 DNA,CDR3 protein
once,TRBV28,TRBJ1-1,TRBD1,TGTGCCAGCAAAGGGACAGTCAGGGGTGAAGCTTTCTTT,CASKGTVRGEAFF
.,TRBV6-5,TRBJ2-6,.,TGTGCCAGCATTCGCTCTGGGGCCAACGTCCTGACTTTC,CASIRSGANVLTF
.,TRBV9,TRBJ2-5,TRBD2,TGTGCCAGCAGCCTCGGACTAGCGGGAGCGGGAGTAGAGACCCAGTACTTC,CASSLGLAGAGVETQYF
.,TRBV28,TRBJ1-3,TRBD1,TGTGCCAGCAGTTTGCTCACAGGGGGTGGAAACACCATATATTTT,CASSLLTGGGNTIYF
.,TRBV30,TRBJ1-1,TRBD1,TGTGCCTGGGGACAGGGGAACACTGAAGCTTTCTTT,CAWGQGNTEAFF
.,TRBV6-1,TRBJ2-1,TRBD2,TGTGCCACCTCGATATACCGGGACTACAATAATGAGCAGTTCTTC,CATSIYRDYNNEQFF
.,TRBV6-5,TRBJ2-1,TRBD2,TGTGCCAGCAGGGTCAGCGGGAGGAAGAATGAGCAGTTCTTC,CASRVSGRKNEQFF
.,TRBV5-5,TRBJ1-1,.,TGTGCCAGCAGCTTTCCCTGGTCCGATTCCAGAACTGAAGCTTTCTTT,CASSFPWSDSRTEAFF
.,TRBV30,TRBJ2-5,TRBD2,TGTGCCTGGAGTGTGTATGCTAGCGGGAGCAGGGAGACCCAGTACTTC,CAWSVYASGSRETQYF
.,TRBV4-3,TRBJ1-2,.,TGCGCCAGCAGCCAAGACAGGTCACAGGGACGTGGCTACACCTTC,CASSQDRSQGRGYTF
.,TRBV7-9,TRBJ2-1,.,TGTGCCAGCAGCTTGGCGGGGAGCTCCTACAATGAGCAGTTCTTC,CASSLAGSSYNEQFF
.,TRBV29-1,TRBJ2-7,TRBD1,TGCAGCATAAGACAGGGCTCCTACGAGCAGTACTTC,CSIRQGSYEQYF
.,TRBV4-2,TRBJ2-1,.,TGTGCCAGCAGCCAAGATGGCGGGGAATACAATGAGCAGTTCTTC,CASSQDGGEYNEQFF
.,TRBV7-6,TRBJ2-5,.,TGTGCCAGCAGCTTCCGAGAGACCCAGTACTTC,CASSFRETQYF
once,TRBV2,TRBJ1-2,.,TGTGCCAGCATCCTAACCCAGGCGGGTGGCTACACCTTC,CASILTQAGGYTF
.,TRBV6-1,TRBJ2-7,TRBD2,TGTGCCAGCAGGGGACTAGCTCTCGAGCAGTACTTC,CASRGLALEQYF
once,TRBV19,TRBJ2-2,TRBD2,TGTGCCAGTAGTGTGGGACTAGCGGCAACGAACACCGGGGAGCTGTTTTTT,CASSVGLAATNTGELFF
few,TRBV6-4,TRBJ2-1,TRBD2,TGTGCCAGCAGTGAACGGGAGGCGGATGAGCAGTTCTTC,CASSEREADEQFF
.,TRBV28,TRBJ1-2,.,TGTGCCAGCAGGCGTACAACCGGGACAACTACTAACTATGGCTACACCTTC,CASRRTTGTTTNYGYTF
.,TRBV15,TRBJ2-7,.,TGTGCCACCAATCACGGGAACGAGCAGTACTTC,CATNHGNEQYF
few,TRBV28,TRBJ1-1,TRBD1,TGTGCCAGCAGTTTGGGGGGGGCGACAGGGGCGAACACTGAAGCTTTCTTT,CASSLGGATGANTEAFF
.,TRBV2,TRBJ1-2,.,TGTGCCAGCTACCCGAGTACTGACAGCTGGGCGAAATATGGCTACACCTTC,CASYPSTDSWAKYGYTF
.,TRBV2,TRBJ2-2,.,TGTGCCAGCAGTGACGGGCAGGGTTCCGGGGAGCTGTTTTTT,CASSDGQGSGELFF
.,TRBV2,TRBJ2-5,.,TGTGCCAGCAGTGTTAATGAGGTCGGCGGGTTAAAGTACCAAGAGACCCAGTACTTC,CASSVNEVGGLKYQETQYF
.,TRBV27,TRBJ2-1,TRBD2,TGTGCCAGCCTAAAAACCGACTTTAAGGGGCCCCTAGCGGGAGGGTACAATGAGCAGTTCTTC,CASLKTDFKGPLAGGYNEQFF
.,TRBV25-1,TRBJ2-2,TRBD1,TGTGCCAGCAGTGATGGGACAGGGGGCAGGGAGCTGTTTTTT,CASSDGTGGRELFF
.,TRBV28,TRBJ1-5,TRBD1,TGTGCCAGCAGTTTGGGGCGACAGGGGATGGGTCAGCCCCAGCATTTT,CASSLGRQGMGQPQHF
.,TRBV11-3,TRBJ2-1,TRBD1,TGTGCCAGCAGCTCAGGACAGGGTAACAACGGTGAGCAGTTCTTC,CASSSGQGNNGEQFF
.,TRBV5-6,TRBJ2-7,.,TGTGCCAGCACCCATAAGGTAGCCTTCTTGGCGGGAGAGCAGTACTTC,CASTHKVAFLAGEQYF
few,TRBV2,TRBJ2-1,.,TGTGCCAGCAGTGTGGAGAGTGAGCAGTTCTTC,CASSVESEQFF